The clone carrying this TCR beta chain showed up many times. Authors of the study amplified TCR beta CDR3 regions from RNA transcripts. Primed by the HTBI set, a first-round RT-PCR was run on the TCR CDR3. In TCRdb, the multiplex PCR reads were re-called with MiXCR into one record per CDR3 protein. This sample has around 380,000 distinct CDR3 sequences, with roughly 12% found just once. This sample was included in a study of T cells in Graves' hyperthyroidism and ophthalmopathy. The receptor was derived from a young man with Graves' hyperthyroidism that later progressed to Graves' ophthalmopathy. The specimen was blood.

CDR3: CASSLGLALDTQYF. The CDR3 nucleotides read TGCGCCAGCAGCTTGGGACTAGCGCTTGATACGCAGTATTTT. The rearrangement joins TRBV5-1 to TRBJ2-3, with 8 bases aligning to TRBD2. This CDR3 comprises 14 residues. Trimming cost V 0 bases and J 6 bases; bases outside gene matches: 3. Looked up from germline, CDR1 is SGHRS and CDR2 is YFSETQ.